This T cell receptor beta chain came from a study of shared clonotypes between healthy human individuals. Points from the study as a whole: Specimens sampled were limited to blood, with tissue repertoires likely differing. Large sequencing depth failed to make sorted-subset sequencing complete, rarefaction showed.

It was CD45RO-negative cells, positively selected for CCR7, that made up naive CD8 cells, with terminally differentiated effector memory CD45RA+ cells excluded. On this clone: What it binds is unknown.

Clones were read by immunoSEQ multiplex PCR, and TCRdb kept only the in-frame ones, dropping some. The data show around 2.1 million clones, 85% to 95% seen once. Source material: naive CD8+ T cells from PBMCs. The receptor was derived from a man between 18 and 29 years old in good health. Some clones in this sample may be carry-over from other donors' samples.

CDR3 sequence (DNA): TGTGCCACCAGCAGGGCCCTAGCGGGAGTCGGAGAGACCCAGTACTTC. The encoded protein is CATSRALAGVGETQYF. The chain carries TRBV15 and TRBJ2-5; 10 nucleotides align to TRBD2. Germline values: CDR1 LNHNV, CDR2 YYDKDF (reference sequence). This CDR3 region has 16 residues. The J segment lost 4 bases and the V segment lost 3 bases, leaving 8 bases of the junction unmatched. The full variable domain, its missing parts supplied by reference TRBV15 and TRBJ2-5, is DAMVIQNPRYQVTQFGKPVTLSCSQTLNHNVMYWYQQKSSQAPKLLFHYYDKDFNNEADTPDNFQSRRPNTSFCFLDIRSPGLGDTAMYLCATSRALAGVGETQYFGPGTRLLVL.